The 9 T cell receptor beta chains presented below share a single source sample, sequenced in a study of shared clonotypes between healthy human individuals. Sequencing was performed with immunoSEQ multiplex PCR; in TCRdb, only in-frame clones are kept and a portion is missing. This sample has about 2 million clones, with roughly 94% found just once. In the naive CD8 group, cells lacked CD45RO and were positively selected for CCR7, so terminally differentiated effector memory CD45RA+ cells were left out. Sequences were obtained from naive CD8+ T cells sorted from blood. These TCRs come from a man aged 18 to 35 in good health.

Note on this clone: Within the sample, other DNA sequences also encode this same CDR3. V gene TRBV30 combines with J gene TRBJ2-6; D is unclear. This CDR3 spans 14 amino acids. V was clipped by 0 bases and J by 2 bases, with 5 bases between them. The germline V gene has CDR1 GTSNPN and CDR2 SVGIG (reference sequence). The CDR3 sequence is CAWSVSPGANVLTF. The CDR3 nucleotides are TGTGCCTGGAGTGTATCCCCTGGGGCCAACGTCCTGACTTTC. Full variable domain (outside the CDR3, taken from reference TRBV30 and TRBJ2-6): SQTIHQWPATLVQPVGSPLSLECTVEGTSNPNLYWYRQAAGRGLQLLFYSVGIGQISSEVPQNLSASRPQDRQFILSSKKLLLSDSGFYLCAWSVSPGANVLTFGAGSRLTVL.

This clone has a single count. The chain joins TRBV13 to TRBJ2-7; D is unresolved. This CDR3 has 13 amino acids. Per the germline V gene, CDR1 is PRHDT and CDR2 is FYEKMQ (reference sequence). V was pared by 3 bases and J by 9 bases, with 15 bases between. CDR3 DNA sequence: TGTGCCAGCAGCTTCCGGGCCTCAACCGGGCAGTACTTC. This codes for CASSFRASTGQYF.

This chain uses TRBV27 with TRBJ2-7; a possible D gene is TRBD1 (6 bases). Germline V CDR1 and CDR2: MNHEY, SMNVEV (reference sequence). Trimming took 4 bases from V and 4 from J, leaving 17 bases between them. This CDR3 is 15 amino acids long. CDR3 residues: CASSSAGTRRYEQYF. For the CDR3, the DNA is TGTGCCAGCAGTTCTGCCGGGACAAGGAGATACGAGCAGTACTTC.

The gene calls are TRBV28 and TRBJ1-1; TRBD1 aligns across 12 bases. V shed 3 bases, J shed 8 bases, and the junction held 1 base outside the gene matches. In germline, CDR1 is MDHEN, CDR2 SYDVKM. This CDR3 spans 13 amino acids. The CDR3 nucleotides read TGTGCCAGCAGTTTGGGACAGGGGGCAGAAGCTTTCTTT. Its protein product is CASSLGQGAEAFF.

The chain carries TRBV11-2 and TRBJ2-7, with a weak D call TRBD1 (5 bases). The CDR3 loop spans 14 amino acids. The germline V gene encodes CDR1 SGHAT and CDR2 FQNNGV. V dropped 2 bases and J dropped 1 base, with 9 bases sitting between them. The CDR3 bases are TGTGCCAGCAGCTTACAGGGATGGTCCTACGAGCAGTACTTC. This encodes CASSLQGWSYEQYF.

The chain has TRBV7-2 and TRBJ2-7; D is unclear. Germline lookup yields CDR1 SGHTA and CDR2 FQGNSA. V lost 5 bases and J lost 4, with 12 bases in between. The CDR3 sequence is 13 residues long. This chain's CDR3 is CASSTGPVYEQYF. The CDR3 nucleotides are TGTGCCAGCAGCACCGGGCCAGTTTACGAGCAGTACTTC.

The chain uses TRBV5-6 and TRBJ1-3; D is perhaps TRBD1 (5 bases). Germline V gives CDR1 SGHDT, CDR2 YYEEEE. The CDR3 is 14 residues long. Deletions cut 2 bases from V and 7 bases from J, with 13 bases between. This CDR3 reads CASSFTGTLNTIYF. In nucleotides, the CDR3 is TGTGCCAGCAGCTTTACCGGGACTCTGAACACCATATATTTT.

The chain uses TRBV7-6 and TRBJ2-3; 8 nucleotides line up with TRBD2. The ends lost 5 bases at V and 2 bases at J; junction bases unmatched: 3. This CDR3 is built from 14 residues. Germline CDR1 and CDR2: SGHVS and FNYEAQ. CDR3 loop: CASSRGGNTDTQYF. CDR3 bases: TGTGCCAGCAGCCGCGGGGGGAACACAGATACGCAGTATTTT.

The rearrangement uses TRBV30 and TRBJ2-2; D may be TRBD2 (5 bases). Germline CDR1 is GTSNPN and CDR2 is SVGIG (reference sequence). The CDR3 loop spans 13 amino acids. Trimming removed 1 base at V and 4 bases at J, with 7 bases between. CDR3 residues: CAWSGAGTGELFF. As DNA, the CDR3 is TGTGCCTGGAGTGGCGCGGGCACCGGGGAGCTGTTTTTT.